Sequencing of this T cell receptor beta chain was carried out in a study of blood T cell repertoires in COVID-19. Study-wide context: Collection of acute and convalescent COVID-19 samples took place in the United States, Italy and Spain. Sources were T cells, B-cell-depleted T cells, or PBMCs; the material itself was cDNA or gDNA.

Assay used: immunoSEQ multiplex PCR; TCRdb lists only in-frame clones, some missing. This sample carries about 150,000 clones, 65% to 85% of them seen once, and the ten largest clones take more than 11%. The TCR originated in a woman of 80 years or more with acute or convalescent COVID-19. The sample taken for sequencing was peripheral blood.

CDR3 sequence: CASSLSRIDYGYTF. The CDR3 bases are TGTGCCAGCAGTTTATCCCGTATTGACTATGGCTACACCTTC. The chain has TRBV28 and TRBJ1-2, with D uncertain. The V and J ends lost 1 base and 3 bases respectively, with 9 bases between them. The length of the CDR3 is 14 residues. Germline V lookup: CDR1 MDHEN, CDR2 SYDVKM.